The rows below give T cell receptor beta chains drawn from one sample of a study of long-term antiretroviral therapy in people with HIV. Repertoires were generated with immunoSEQ multiplex PCR, while TCRdb's copy carries only in-frame clones and drops some. The sample consists of 30,000 to 40,000 clones, less than 90% of them appearing once. The sample in question was unsorted PBMCs, obtained just before starting antiretroviral therapy. All receptors derive from a woman aged 18-35 years with HIV. CDR3s include the opening cysteine and the closing phenylalanine or tryptophan. The D gene is left open where the match is weak. Only some rows state a clone size, as once, few, many or a class for expanded clones.

>once|TRBJ2-7|TRBV6-1|.
CASSEERAEQYF
TGTGCCAGCAGTGAAGAGAGGGCCGAGCAGTACTTC
>.|TRBJ2-3|TRBV7-3|TRBD1
CASSSGTATTDTQYF
TGTGCCAGCAGCTCAGGGACAGCAACCACAGATACGCAGTATTTT
>once|TRBJ2-2|TRBV19|TRBD2
CASRGLAGGTGELFF
TGTGCCAGTAGGGGACTAGCGGGAGGCACCGGGGAGCTGTTTTTT
>.|TRBJ2-7|TRBV6-5|TRBD1
CASSTTGAGEQYF
TGTGCCAGCAGTACCACAGGGGCAGGTGAGCAGTACTTC
>.|TRBJ2-1|TRBV11-3|.
CASSLDSRQFF
TGTGCCAGCAGCTTAGATTCTCGGCAGTTCTTC
>.|TRBJ2-5|TRBV7-9|.
CASSRPGGRETQYF
TGTGCCAGCAGCCGCCCAGGGGGGAGAGAGACCCAGTACTTC
>.|TRBJ1-2|TRBV29-1|.
CSVELGGTYGYTF
TGCAGCGTTGAATTAGGAGGGACCTATGGCTACACCTTC
>.|TRBJ2-7|TRBV9|TRBD2
CASSVSGRGYEQYF
TGTGCCAGCAGCGTTAGCGGGAGAGGGTACGAGCAGTACTTC
>once|TRBJ2-7|TRBV6-8|.
CASSYPRFTGGRVGEQYF
TGTGCCAGCAGTTACCCCCGCTTCACAGGAGGTAGGGTAGGGGAGCAGTACTTC
>.|TRBJ2-7|TRBV6-1|TRBD1
CASSAGTANYEQYF
TGTGCCAGCAGTGCCGGGACAGCCAACTACGAGCAGTACTTC
>once|TRBJ2-7|TRBV11-2|.
CASSLRPSEQYF
TGTGCCAGCAGCCTCAGGCCCTCCGAGCAGTACTTC
>.|TRBJ2-7|TRBV28|TRBD2
CASSFYAGGRRTYEQYF
TGTGCCAGCAGTTTTTACGCGGGAGGCAGGAGAACCTACGAGCAGTACTTC
>.|TRBJ1-4|TRBV5-4|TRBD1
CASRATGRGEKLFF
TGTGCCAGCAGGGCGACAGGGAGGGGAGAAAAACTGTTTTTT
>few|TRBJ2-7|TRBV6-1|.
CASCLGVVTSAEQYF
TGTGCCAGCTGCTTGGGCGTCGTTACCTCGGCCGAGCAGTACTTC
>.|TRBJ1-3|TRBV4-3|.
CASSQDALVGNTIYF
TGCGCCAGCAGCCAAGACGCCCTGGTGGGAAACACCATATATTTT
>.|TRBJ2-1|TRBV27|.
CASSLNRVRNEQFF
TGTGCCAGCAGCCTCAACAGGGTGCGCAATGAGCAGTTCTTC
>.|TRBJ2-7|TRBV5-6|.
CASSHLYEQYF
TGTGCCAGCAGCCACCTGTACGAGCAGTACTTC
>.|TRBJ2-3|TRBV29-1|.
CSVRLTDTQYF
TGCAGCGTCCGCCTGACAGATACGCAGTATTTT
>.|TRBJ1-1|TRBV25-1|.
CASSRPQGTEAFF
TGTGCCAGCAGCCGCCCACAGGGTACTGAAGCTTTCTTT
>.|TRBJ1-5|TRBV23-1|TRBD1
CASRDTGTGDDQPQHF
TGCGCCAGCAGGGACACCGGGACAGGGGATGATCAGCCCCAGCATTTT
>.|TRBJ2-1|TRBV20-1|.
CSARVGNEQFF
TGCAGTGCTAGAGTGGGCAATGAGCAGTTCTTC
>.|TRBJ2-1|TRBV7-4|TRBD2
CASSLESVTSGNYCNEQFF
TGTGCCAGCAGCTTAGAGTCGGTTACTAGCGGGAATTATTGCAATGAGCAGTTCTTC
>.|TRBJ2-3|TRBV7-9|TRBD1
CASSSGGTLSTDTQYF
TGTGCCAGCAGCTCAGGGGGTACTCTTAGCACAGATACGCAGTATTTT
>few|TRBJ1-5|TRBV28|.
CASSLSSGRSNQPQHF
TGTGCCAGCAGTTTATCATCGGGTAGGAGCAATCAGCCCCAGCATTTT
>.|TRBJ2-3|TRBV5-1|TRBD2
CASSAGGGSALRTDTQYF
TGCGCCAGCAGCGCGGGAGGGGGGTCGGCTCTGAGGACAGATACGCAGTATTTT
>.|TRBJ1-5|TRBV14|TRBD1
CASSPGTANQPQHF
TGTGCCAGCAGTCCTGGGACAGCAAATCAGCCCCAGCATTTT
>few|TRBJ2-5|TRBV6-1|.
CASRGSLIPQYF
TGTGCCAGCAGGGGGTCCCTGATCCCCCAGTACTTC
>.|TRBJ1-4|TRBV4-1|.
CASSQLDANEKLFF
TGCGCCAGCAGCCAACTCGACGCTAATGAAAAACTGTTTTTT
>.|TRBJ1-4|TRBV10-3|.
CAISESHLGEATNEKLFF
TGTGCCATCAGTGAGTCGCACTTGGGTGAAGCAACTAATGAAAAACTGTTTTTT
>.|TRBJ2-3|TRBV28|TRBD1
CASIRQGASDTQYF
TGTGCCAGCATTAGACAGGGGGCCTCAGATACGCAGTATTTT
>once|TRBJ2-7|TRBV28|TRBD2
CASSLAGGHRPGYEQYF
TGTGCCAGCAGCCTGGCGGGGGGTCACCGTCCGGGCTACGAGCAGTACTTC
>.|TRBJ2-3|TRBV18|TRBD1
CASSRTQGAHRTDTQYF
TGTGCCAGCTCACGGACCCAGGGGGCCCACCGCACAGATACGCAGTATTTT
>.|TRBJ2-7|TRBV19|TRBD1
CASSLPGQTYEQYF
TGTGCCAGTAGCCTACCGGGACAGACCTACGAGCAGTACTTC
>.|TRBJ1-2|TRBV5-6|.
CASSFPTPNYGYTF
TGTGCCAGCAGCTTCCCTACTCCTAACTATGGCTACACCTTC
>.|TRBJ1-4|TRBV7-9|.
CASSLLGEKLFF
TGTGCCAGCAGCTTATTGGGTGAGAAACTGTTTTTT
>once|TRBJ1-4|TRBV4-1|.
CASSQAFGEKLFF
TGCGCCAGCAGCCAAGCTTTTGGCGAAAAACTGTTTTTT
>.|TRBJ1-1|TRBV19|.
CASSIDKGTLHAFF
TGTGCCAGTAGTATAGATAAAGGTACCCTTCACGCTTTCTTT
>.|TRBJ2-7|TRBV4-1|.
CASSPQQKTQRAYEQYF
TGCGCCAGCAGCCCTCAACAGAAGACCCAAAGGGCCTACGAGCAGTACTTC
>once|TRBJ2-3|TRBV5-1|.
CASSLATDTQYF
TGCGCCAGCAGCTTGGCAACAGATACGCAGTATTTT
>.|TRBJ2-6|TRBV6-4|TRBD1
CASSGTGGSGANVLTF
TGTGCCAGCAGTGGGACAGGGGGCTCTGGGGCCAACGTCCTGACTTTC
>.|TRBJ1-5|TRBV6-5|.
CASSDRLIGQPQHF
TGTGCCAGCAGTGACCGTCTAATAGGTCAGCCCCAGCATTTT
>.|TRBJ2-1|TRBV9|TRBD1
CASSVGDRGLRPKYNEQFF
TGTGCCAGCAGCGTGGGGGACAGGGGGCTAAGACCCAAATACAATGAGCAGTTCTTC
>.|TRBJ2-7|TRBV11-2|.
CASSVSSSSYEQYF
TGTGCCAGCAGCGTCTCTAGCAGCTCCTACGAGCAGTACTTC
>.|TRBJ2-2|TRBV27|.
CASSSYRVVHTGELFF
TGTGCCAGCAGTTCTTACAGGGTCGTTCACACCGGGGAGCTGTTTTTT
>.|TRBJ1-2|TRBV27|.
CASSLGSADGYTF
TGTGCCAGCAGTTTAGGGTCAGCGGATGGCTACACCTTC
>few|TRBJ2-1|TRBV28|.
CASSLTHSDNEQFF
TGTGCCAGCAGTTTAACACACTCTGACAATGAGCAGTTCTTC
>.|TRBJ2-6|TRBV10-3|.
CATLQGGPFSPSGANVLTF
TGTGCCACCTTGCAGGGGGGGCCTTTCAGCCCTTCTGGGGCCAACGTCCTGACTTTC
>few|TRBJ2-7|TRBV7-9|.
CASSLGGLNYEQYF
TGTGCCAGCAGCTTAGGGGGACTGAACTACGAGCAGTACTTC
>.|TRBJ2-7|TRBV5-1|.
CASRLTDSYEQYF
TGCGCCAGCAGATTGACTGATTCCTACGAGCAGTACTTC
>.|TRBJ2-7|TRBV9|TRBD1
CASSVGTGSSEQYF
TGTGCCAGCAGCGTTGGGACAGGGTCAAGCGAGCAGTACTTC